These T cell receptor beta chains were read from a single sample in a study of regulatory T cells in long-lasting Graves disease. TCRdb re-called the multiplex PCR reads through MiXCR, storing one row per CDR3 protein. The profile shows fewer than 500,000 distinct CDR3 sequences, roughly 17% of them singletons. The same sample was also studied in work on T cells in Graves' hyperthyroidism and ophthalmopathy.

The sample was peripheral blood mononuclear cells (PBMCs), taken at new diagnosis, from a patient treated with antithyroid drugs. Receptor source: a man aged 40-49 years with Graves disease. Both conserved end residues are part of each CDR3. Each record gives: clone size, V gene, D gene, J gene, CDR3 DNA, CDR3 protein. The D gene is left open where the match is weak. Some rows mark clone size as missing; the rest say once, few, many or name a class of expanded clone.

many	TRBV5-1	.	TRBJ2-1	TGCGCCAGCAGCTTGCAGGTTGACGATGAGCAGTTCTTC	CASSLQVDDEQFF
many	TRBV27	.	TRBJ2-7	TGTGCCAGCAGTTCCGACAGAACCTACGAGCAGTACTTC	CASSSDRTYEQYF
.	TRBV7-2	TRBD2	TRBJ2-1	TGTGCCAGCAGCTTAGCGCAACTAGCGGGCCCTGAGCAGTTCTTC	CASSLAQLAGPEQFF
few	TRBV10-3	.	TRBJ2-7	TGTGCCATCACCAGGGGACCGCCCTACGAGCAGTACTTC	CAITRGPPYEQYF
.	TRBV20-1	TRBD2	TRBJ2-7	TGCAGTGCTAGAGATCAGGCTAGCGGGATCTACGAGCAGTACTTC	CSARDQASGIYEQYF
many	TRBV5-5	TRBD1	TRBJ2-7	TGTGCCAGCAGCCTTGGGACAGCCCGAACCTACGAGCAGTACTTC	CASSLGTARTYEQYF
many	TRBV28	.	TRBJ2-7	TGTGCCAGCAGTCCTACTAGAGAGCAGTACTTC	CASSPTREQYF
many	TRBV20-1	TRBD2	TRBJ2-3	TGCAGTGCTAGAGATTGGGGAGGACTAGTTACAGATACGCAGTATTTT	CSARDWGGLVTDTQYF
few	TRBV14	.	TRBJ2-5	TGTGCCAGCAGCCAGAACGGCCTGTACCAAGAGACCCAGTACTTC	CASSQNGLYQETQYF
many	TRBV7-9	TRBD2	TRBJ2-5	TGTGCCAGCAGCTTACCGGCGGGAGTCCAAGAGACCCAGTACTTC	CASSLPAGVQETQYF
.	TRBV5-1	TRBD1	TRBJ2-6	TGCGCCAGCAGACCCTCCCGGACAGGCTCTTTCTCTGGGGCCAACGTCCTGACTTTC	CASRPSRTGSFSGANVLTF
few	TRBV19	.	TRBJ2-1	TGTGCCAGTAGTAAAGGGCGGCGGGATGACTACAATGAGCAGTTCTTC	CASSKGRRDDYNEQFF
.	TRBV19	TRBD2	TRBJ2-1	TGTGCCAGTAGTATACCGGGACTAGCGAGTGAGCAGTTCTTC	CASSIPGLASEQFF
medium-sized	TRBV7-9	TRBD1	TRBJ2-3	TGTGCCAGCAGCCCGACAGGGGTTAAGGAGACAGATACGCAGTATTTT	CASSPTGVKETDTQYF
many	TRBV5-1	.	TRBJ2-1	TGCGCCAGCAGCGGGGGCTGGAATGAGCAGTTCTTC	CASSGGWNEQFF
few	TRBV20-1	.	TRBJ1-1	TGCAGTGCTAGAGGGACAGTGAACACTGAAGCTTTCTTT	CSARGTVNTEAFF
many	TRBV14	.	TRBJ1-6	TGTGCCAGCAGCTCTCTCCGAAATTCACCCCTCCACTTT	CASSSLRNSPLHF
.	TRBV27	.	TRBJ1-1	TGTGCCAGCAGTTTAATGGGGGATGCTGAAGCTTTCTTT	CASSLMGDAEAFF
many	TRBV20-1	TRBD2	TRBJ2-1	TGCAGTGCTAGATGGAACGCGGGAGGTTTAAATGAGCAGTTCTTC	CSARWNAGGLNEQFF
few	TRBV28	.	TRBJ1-5	TGTGCCAGCAGTTCTCAGGTTAACAATCAGCCCCAGCATTTT	CASSSQVNNQPQHF
many	TRBV11-2	TRBD2	TRBJ2-7	TGTGCCAGCAGCGGTAGGACTAGCGCGACATACGAGCAGTACTTC	CASSGRTSATYEQYF
many	TRBV2	TRBD1	TRBJ2-2	TGTGCCAGCAGGGACAGGGCCACCGGGGAGCTGTTTTTT	CASRDRATGELFF
many	TRBV10-3	.	TRBJ2-7	TGTGCCATCAATTCAATAGCGGAACCCTACGAGCAGTACTTC	CAINSIAEPYEQYF